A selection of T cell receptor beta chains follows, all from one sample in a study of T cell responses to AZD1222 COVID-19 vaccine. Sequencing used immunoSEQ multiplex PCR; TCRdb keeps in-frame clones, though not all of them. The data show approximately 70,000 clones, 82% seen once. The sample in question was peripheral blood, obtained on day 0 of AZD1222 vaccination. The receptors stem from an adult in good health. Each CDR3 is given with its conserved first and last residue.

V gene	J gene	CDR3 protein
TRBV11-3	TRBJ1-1	CASSDIRQGDTEAFF
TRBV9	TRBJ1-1	CASSVIRQGDEAFF
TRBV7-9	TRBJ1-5	CASSLSTGNQPQHF
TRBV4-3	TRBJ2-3	CASSQGDGPPRADTQYF
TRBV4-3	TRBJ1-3	CASSQVGTSGNTIYF
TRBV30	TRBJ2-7	CAWDRGPYEQYF
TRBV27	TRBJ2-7	CASSVGLSYEQYF
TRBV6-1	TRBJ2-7	CASSEAGGRREQYF
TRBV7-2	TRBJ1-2	CASRPTGVYGYTF
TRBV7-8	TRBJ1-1	CASSLASGDSRAFF
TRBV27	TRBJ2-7	CASSKTGTGSYEQYF
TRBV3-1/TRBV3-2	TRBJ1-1	CASSQVGFEAFF
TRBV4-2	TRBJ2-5	CASSQETGQETQYF
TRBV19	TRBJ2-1	CASSPGGFNNEQFF
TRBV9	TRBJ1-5	CASSLRSRDSGNQPQHF
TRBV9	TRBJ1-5	CASSVDGQNQPQHF
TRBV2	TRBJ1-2	CASIGPAYGYTF
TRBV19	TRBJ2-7	CASSRQGTGQNEQYF
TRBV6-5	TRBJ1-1	CASSYSKVVTEAFF
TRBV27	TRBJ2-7	CASRLATGTPYEQYF
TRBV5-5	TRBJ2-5	CASSPTSGGLETQYF
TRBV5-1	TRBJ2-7	CASSLYWAGASYEQYF
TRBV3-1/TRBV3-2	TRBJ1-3	CASSPARVSGNTIYF
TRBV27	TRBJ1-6	CASSLRGGGHSPLHF
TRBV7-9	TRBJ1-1	CASSLTRLLGNTEAFF
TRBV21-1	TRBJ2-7	CASSKEAGAEQYF
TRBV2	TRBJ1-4	CASKAQFYNEKLFF
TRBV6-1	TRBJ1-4	CASSESPGPNLTNEKLFF
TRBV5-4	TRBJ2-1	CASSHIEGEQFF
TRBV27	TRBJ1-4	CASSHGRTNEKLFF
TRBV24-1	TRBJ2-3	CATSPSGSTDTQYF
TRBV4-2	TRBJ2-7	CASSQAVQGGEQYF
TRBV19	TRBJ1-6	CASSILQVHSSYNSPLHF
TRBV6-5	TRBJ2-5	CASSPVRGGETQYF
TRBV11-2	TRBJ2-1	CASSLGAGGYNEQFF
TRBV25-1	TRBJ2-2	CASSDPGQGTTGELFF
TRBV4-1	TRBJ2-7	CASSPGTWYEQYF
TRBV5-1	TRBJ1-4	CASSNRGDEKLFF
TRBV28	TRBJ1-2	CASSLVEGMYYGYTF
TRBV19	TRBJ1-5	CASSPRGGIWQPQHF
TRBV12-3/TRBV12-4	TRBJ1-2	CASTYRENYGYTF
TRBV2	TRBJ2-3	CASSEGRDRTDTQYF
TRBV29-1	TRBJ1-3	CSVAGVSGNTIYF
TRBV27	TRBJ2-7	CASSTGQSYEQYF
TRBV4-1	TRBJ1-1	CASSQPTKMNTEAFF
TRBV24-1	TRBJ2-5	CATSDLGGIETQYF
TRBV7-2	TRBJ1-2	CASSLARTSTYGYTF
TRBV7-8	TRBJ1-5	CASSSGVGQPQHF
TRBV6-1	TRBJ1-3	CASSELGGASGNTIYF
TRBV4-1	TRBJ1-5	CASSLNRLTNSNQPQHF
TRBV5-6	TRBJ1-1	CASSFSGRTEAFF
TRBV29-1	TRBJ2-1	CSVGELTNYNEQFF
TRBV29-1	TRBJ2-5	CSVPQGAREETQYF
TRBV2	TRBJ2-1	CASSGRLVDEQFF